This is a list of T cell receptor beta chains from one sample in a study of blood T cell repertoires in COVID-19. TCRdb's copy holds only in-frame clones and misses some; the assay was immunoSEQ multiplex PCR. The sample lists roughly 300,000 clones, 65% to 85% occurring once. The sample taken for sequencing was peripheral blood. The receptors come from a human donor with COVID-19, enrolled during active disease. The donor label of this sample is uncertain. Both conserved end residues are part of each CDR3. The order of the fields is clone size, V gene, J gene, D gene, CDR3 DNA, CDR3 protein. A D gene is named only where the DNA matches it firmly. Clone size is stated in some rows and not others, as once, few, many or a class when expanded.

clone_size: NA; v_call: TRBV5-6; j_call: TRBJ1-2; d_call: NA; cdr3_nt: TGTGCCAGCAGCTTATGGGGGGACCTCTATGGCTACACCTTC; cdr3_aa: CASSLWGDLYGYTF
clone_size: once; v_call: TRBV15; j_call: TRBJ1-2; d_call: NA; cdr3_nt: TGTGCCACCAGCAGAGATCTTGGGCGGGGACTTCAGGACTATGGCTACACCTTC; cdr3_aa: CATSRDLGRGLQDYGYTF
clone_size: NA; v_call: TRBV6-5; j_call: TRBJ2-1; d_call: NA; cdr3_nt: TGTGCCAGCACCGAACAGGGGCGGGGTGAGCAGTTCTTC; cdr3_aa: CASTEQGRGEQFF
clone_size: NA; v_call: TRBV3-1/TRBV3-2; j_call: TRBJ1-3; d_call: NA; cdr3_nt: TGTGCCAGCAGCCACAGTTCTGGAAACACCATATATTTT; cdr3_aa: CASSHSSGNTIYF
clone_size: once; v_call: TRBV28; j_call: TRBJ1-4; d_call: NA; cdr3_nt: TGTGCCAGCAGTGATACAGGGAGTTATGAAAAACTGTTTTTT; cdr3_aa: CASSDTGSYEKLFF
clone_size: once; v_call: TRBV19; j_call: TRBJ1-2; d_call: TRBD1; cdr3_nt: TGTGCCAGTAGTCTGGGACAGGGGGGCTACACCTTC; cdr3_aa: CASSLGQGGYTF
clone_size: once; v_call: TRBV30; j_call: TRBJ1-2; d_call: NA; cdr3_nt: TGTGCCTGGCTTAGAGTCCTCTCCTCGTCGGGCTATGGCTACACCTTC; cdr3_aa: CAWLRVLSSSGYGYTF
clone_size: NA; v_call: TRBV3-1/TRBV3-2; j_call: TRBJ2-5; d_call: NA; cdr3_nt: TGTGCCAGCAGCCAATCACGAGCGGAAGGGGAGACCCAGTACTTC; cdr3_aa: CASSQSRAEGETQYF
clone_size: many; v_call: TRBV9; j_call: TRBJ2-2; d_call: NA; cdr3_nt: TGTGCCAGCAGCGTAGGGTCGGTCACCGGGGAGCTGTTTTTT; cdr3_aa: CASSVGSVTGELFF
clone_size: NA; v_call: TRBV11-1; j_call: TRBJ2-4; d_call: NA; cdr3_nt: TGTGCCAGCAGCTTCTCCGGGGCCAAAAACATTCAGTACTTC; cdr3_aa: CASSFSGAKNIQYF
clone_size: NA; v_call: TRBV5-4; j_call: TRBJ2-7; d_call: NA; cdr3_nt: TGTGCCAGCAGCCTCGGCGGTCCTAGCTCCTACGAGCAGTACTTC; cdr3_aa: CASSLGGPSSYEQYF
clone_size: many; v_call: TRBV21-1; j_call: TRBJ2-7; d_call: NA; cdr3_nt: TGTGCCAGCAGGCCAGCGGGAGTACCCTACGAGCAGTACTTC; cdr3_aa: CASRPAGVPYEQYF
clone_size: NA; v_call: TRBV19; j_call: TRBJ1-5; d_call: TRBD1; cdr3_nt: TGTGCCAGTAGTTCCCCAACAGGGGAACAGCCCCAGCATTTT; cdr3_aa: CASSSPTGEQPQHF
clone_size: once; v_call: TRBV18; j_call: TRBJ2-4; d_call: NA; cdr3_nt: TGTGCCAGCTCACCAGGGGAGGCTGGCCTAGCCAAAAACATTCAGTACTTC; cdr3_aa: CASSPGEAGLAKNIQYF